These 9 T cell receptor beta chains were sequenced from one sample in a study of blood T cell repertoires in COVID-19. Profiling relied on immunoSEQ multiplex PCR, and the TCRdb table lists in-frame clones only, not all of them. The sample consists of about 20,000 clones, about four fifths of them appearing once. What was sequenced was peripheral blood. The receptors originated from a man at least 80 years old with acute or convalescent COVID-19.

This chain links TRBV30 with TRBJ2-2; 8 nucleotides agree with TRBD2. Germline V gives CDR1 GTSNPN, CDR2 SVGIG (reference sequence). The CDR3 extends over 14 amino acids. Trimming removed 0 bases from V and 7 bases from J; junction bases left unmatched: 4. CDR3 region: CAWSVLAGGGELFF. The CDR3 coding sequence is TGTGCCTGGAGTGTGCTAGCGGGTGGCGGGGAGCTGTTTTTT.

The genes are TRBV24-1 and TRBJ2-2; D is possibly TRBD1 (5 bases). Deletions cut 1 base from V and 1 base from J, with 12 bases between. The CDR3 contains 17 residues. CDR1 KGHDR and CDR2 SFDVKD come from the germline V gene. The CDR3, as DNA: TGTGCCACCAGTGATTTTGACGGACAAATGAACACCGGGGAGCTGTTTTTT. Translated: CATSDFDGQMNTGELFF.

The chain recombines TRBV27 with TRBJ2-3; 12 nucleotides match TRBD2. Germline V gene data show CDR1 as MNHEY and CDR2 as SMNVEV (reference sequence). V dropped 5 bases and J dropped 0; count of bases not matched to a gene: 6. This CDR3 contains 17 residues. The CDR3 bases are TGTGCCAGCAGTCCGTGGGGGACTAGCGGGAGCACAGATACGCAGTATTTT. Translating it yields CASSPWGTSGSTDTQYF.

This clone was found a few times. V usage is TRBV24-1 and J usage is TRBJ1-5, with TRBD1 as a possible D gene (5 bases). V lost 3 bases and J 4 bases, leaving 12 bases between the germline ends. The germline V gene has CDR1 KGHDR and CDR2 SFDVKD. The CDR3 has 15 residues. CDR3 protein: CATSDPRRTNQPQHF. The CDR3 nucleotides are TGTGCCACCAGTGATCCCCGCAGGACAAATCAGCCCCAGCATTTT.

J is TRBJ1-6 and V is TRBV7-8, with 7 bases identical to TRBD1. The CDR3 spans 15 residues. Per the germline V gene, CDR1 is SGHVS and CDR2 is FQNEAQ. Trimming took 7 bases from V and 6 from J; bases not matched to a gene: 9. CDR3 region: CASTNSGQTNSPLHF. The CDR3 nucleotides read TGTGCCAGCACCAACTCGGGACAGACTAATTCACCCCTCCACTTT.

The genes are TRBV5-8 and TRBJ1-5; TRBD1 is a possible D gene (5 bases). The V end lost 0 bases, the J end lost 4 bases, and 11 bases lay between the germline ends. The CDR3 sequence is 15 residues long. CDR1 is SGHTS and CDR2 is YDEGEE in the germline V gene. CDR3 sequence (DNA): TGTGCCAGCAGCTTGGGTGGGGCCTTGAATCAGCCCCAGCATTTT. Translation gives CASSLGGALNQPQHF.

The genes are TRBV15 and TRBJ2-7, with D possibly TRBD2 on 7 matching bases. The CDR3 consists of 17 residues. Germline V gene sequence: CDR1 LNHNV, CDR2 YYDKDF (reference sequence). V was trimmed by 5 bases and J by 0 bases, leaving 20 bases between them. The CDR3 spells CATSPDSGGWSSYEQYF. In DNA form, the CDR3 reads TGTGCCACCAGCCCCGATTCGGGGGGCTGGAGCTCCTACGAGCAGTACTTC.

This clone has just one count. The V call is TRBV4-2, the J call TRBJ1-2; TRBD1 might be the D (5 bases). This CDR3 is built from 17 residues. The ends were cut back, 5 bases at V and 0 bases at J, with 19 bases in the middle. Germline CDR1 is LGHNA and CDR2 is YNFKEQ. The CDR3 loop is CASSSRKGAGTNYGYTF. The CDR3 DNA reads as TGTGCCAGCAGCTCAAGGAAAGGGGCTGGGACTAACTATGGCTACACCTTC.

The chain joins TRBV2 to TRBJ2-4; no firm D call. The V end lost 2 bases, the J end lost 6 bases, and 8 bases lay between the germline ends. The length of the CDR3 is 13 residues. Germline CDR1 and CDR2: SNHLY and FYNNEI. This CDR3 reads CASSESQTNIQYF. The CDR3 bases are TGTGCCAGCAGTGAATCACAGACAAACATTCAGTACTTC.